The 30 T cell receptor beta chains reported below all come from one sample, sequenced in a study of monozygotic twins with inflammatory bowel disease. TCRdb processed the 5' RACE reads again and assigns one entry to each CDR3 protein, with no DNA. Its clone listing holds about 160,000 distinct CDR3 sequences. The sample taken for sequencing was blood. The receptor source for this set is a human donor with ulcerative colitis or Crohn's disease, or a healthy co-twin of an affected twin (not recorded which).

The V call is TRBV20-1, the J call TRBJ2-7; TCRdb lists TRBD1, though no DNA is available to test this call. CDR1 DFQATT and CDR2 SNEGSKA come from the germline V gene (reference sequence). This CDR3 is built from 13 residues. The CDR3 sequence: CSSQGSYSYEQYF.

The chain uses TRBV20-1 and TRBJ2-3; the TRBD2 assignment by TCRdb is unverifiable without DNA. There are 17 residues in the CDR3. Looked up from germline, CDR1 is DFQATT and CDR2 is SNEGSKA (reference sequence). CDR3 sequence reads: CSASSGTSGGGADTQYF.

V is TRBV20-1 and J is TRBJ2-1; TCRdb proposes TRBD1, but this gene call is untestable without DNA. Germline V CDR1 and CDR2: DFQATT, SNEGSKA (reference sequence). The CDR3 runs to 16 residues. CDR3 in amino acids: CSAIPGTAISYNEQFF.

This chain links TRBV27 with TRBJ2-1; TCRdb gives TRBD2 as the D gene, but with no DNA this cannot be confirmed. The CDR3 sequence is 18 residues long. Germline CDR1 and CDR2: MNHEY and SMNVEV (reference sequence). CDR3 amino acids: CASSLGVRDFPPYNEQFF.

The chain recombines TRBV28 with TRBJ1-1. The CDR3 spans 15 residues. Germline CDR1 and CDR2: MDHEN and SYDVKM. The CDR3 loop is CASSLWVSGNTEAFF.

The V and J genes are TRBV20-1 and TRBJ2-3; TCRdb returns TRBD2, unconfirmable since there is no DNA. In germline, CDR1 is DFQATT, CDR2 SNEGSKA (reference sequence). The CDR3 runs to 16 residues. The chain's CDR3 is CSATGLAGHSTDTQYF.

V is TRBV28 and J is TRBJ1-5. This CDR3 spans 14 amino acids. Looked up from germline, CDR1 is MDHEN and CDR2 is SYDVKM. The CDR3 region is CASTERDFNQPQHF.

The chain uses TRBV12-3 or TRBV12-4 and TRBJ2-1. The CDR3 spans 13 residues. The CDR3 loop reads CASIRSRDNEQFF.

The V and J genes are TRBV6-2 or TRBV6-3 and TRBJ1-1. This CDR3 comprises 13 residues. Germline CDR1 reads MNHEY; CDR2 reads SVGEGT. This chain's CDR3 is CASTRNTRTEAFF.

This chain joins TRBV4-1 and TRBJ2-1; the D call from TCRdb, TRBD2, cannot be confirmed without DNA. The CDR3 is 18 amino acids. CDR1 and CDR2 (germline): MGHRA, YSYEKL. The CDR3 loop reads CASSSWEIAGGSYNEQFF.

The rearrangement joins TRBV7-2 to TRBJ2-3. This CDR3 has 14 amino acids. From germline, CDR1 is SGHTA and CDR2 FQGNSA. The CDR3 spells CASSLGRMTDTQYF. Full variable domain (missing parts from reference TRBV7-2 and TRBJ2-3): GAGVSQSPSNKVTEKGKDVELRCDPISGHTALYWYRQSLGQGLEFLIYFQGNSAPDKSGLPSDRFSAERTGGSVSTLTIQRTQQEDSAVYLCASSLGRMTDTQYFGPGTRLTVL.

The rearrangement joins TRBV12-3 or TRBV12-4 to TRBJ2-3; TCRdb selects TRBD2, and the lack of DNA leaves this call unchecked. The CDR3 is 15 amino acids. CDR3: CASSSGKRYTDTQYF.

This chain uses TRBV4-3 with TRBJ2-7; TCRdb's D gene call, TRBD1, goes unchecked for lack of DNA. The CDR3 sequence is 14 residues long. Germline CDR1 and CDR2: LGHNA and YSLEER. CDR3: CASSRNTGGNEQYF.

V usage is TRBV11-2 and J usage is TRBJ1-1. Germline assignment: CDR1 SGHAT and CDR2 FQNNGV. This CDR3 contains 16 residues. CDR3 loop: CASSLNFRAGSTEAFF.

The rearrangement uses TRBV5-3 and TRBJ2-7. TRBV5-3 is an ORF for which the function is uncertain. The CDR3 is made up of 14 amino acids. The CDR3 sequence is CARSYIRQDYEQYF.

This chain joins TRBV12-3 or TRBV12-4 and TRBJ1-2; TCRdb's D call of TRBD1 is untestable without DNA. The CDR3 is made up of 16 amino acids. CDR3 sequence reads: CASSSRGTGGVNGYTF.

J is TRBJ1-6 and V is TRBV12-3 or TRBV12-4; TCRdb lists TRBD1, though no DNA is available to test this call. This CDR3 contains 12 residues. CDR3 in amino acids: CASSLGQVSTHF.

This sequence joins TRBV5-5 and TRBJ1-5; TCRdb designates TRBD1, a call that cannot be tested without DNA. CDR3 size: 13 residues. Per germline, CDR1 SGHKS and CDR2 YYEKEE (reference sequence). Here the CDR3 reads CASKGGSTQPQHF.

The rearrangement uses TRBV13 and TRBJ1-1. The CDR3 contains 15 residues. CDR1 is PRHDT and CDR2 is FYEKMQ in the germline V gene (reference sequence). The CDR3 sequence: CASSFSGFLNTEAFF. Supplemented by reference TRBV13 and TRBJ1-1, the full variable domain reads AAGVIQSPRHLIKEKRETATLKCYPIPRHDTVYWYQQGPGQDPQFLISFYEKMQSDKGSIPDRFSAQQFSDYHSELNMSSLELGDSALYFCASSFSGFLNTEAFFGQGTRLTVV.

The V gene is TRBV20-1, the J gene TRBJ1-4; TCRdb calls TRBD1, which cannot be checked without DNA. This CDR3 has 14 amino acids. Germline CDR1 is DFQATT and CDR2 is SNEGSKA (reference sequence). The CDR3 sequence: CSARAFQGSEKLFF.

This rearrangement joins TRBV20-1 to TRBJ1-4; as DNA is missing, the TRBD1 call by TCRdb cannot be tested. The CDR3 spans 14 residues. Germline lookup yields CDR1 DFQATT and CDR2 SNEGSKA (reference sequence). The CDR3 reads CSAREVWHGGKLFF.

The chain is built from TRBV18 and TRBJ2-7; TCRdb indicates TRBD2, and absent DNA this call remains unverified. CDR1 and CDR2 from the germline V gene are KGHSH and LQKENI. The CDR3 is made up of 16 amino acids. The CDR3 is CASSSRLGLTPHEQYF.

The chain joins TRBV4-2 to TRBJ2-3; TCRdb gives TRBD2 as the D gene, but with no DNA this cannot be confirmed. The CDR3 has 13 residues. Germline lookup yields CDR1 LGHNA and CDR2 YNFKEQ. The chain's CDR3 is CASSRGSVNTQYF.

This chain connects TRBV28 to TRBJ2-1; there is no DNA to check the TCRdb D call of TRBD1. This CDR3 comprises 14 residues. CDR1 MDHEN and CDR2 SYDVKM come from the germline V gene. This CDR3 is CASTPHDRADEQFF.

The chain uses TRBV5-1 and TRBJ2-7; TCRdb names TRBD1, which stays unverified in the absence of DNA. CDR3 length: 14 residues. Per germline, CDR1 SGHRS and CDR2 YFSETQ. CDR3 protein: CASSLTGDYVKQYF.

The rearrangement joins TRBV10-3 to TRBJ2-3. Germline V CDR1 and CDR2: ENHRY, SYGVKD. CDR3 length: 18 amino acids. CDR3 protein: CAISDGGVQRRREDTQYF.

The J gene is TRBJ1-1, the V gene TRBV3-1. Germline V lookup: CDR1 LGHDT, CDR2 YNNKEL (reference sequence). The CDR3 consists of 15 residues. CDR3 sequence: CASSPTGSMNTEAFF.

V usage is TRBV7-7 and J usage is TRBJ2-5; TCRdb's assignment of TRBD2 cannot be checked, as there is no DNA. The germline CDR1 and CDR2 sequences are SSHAT and FNYEAQ (reference sequence). The CDR3 is 15 amino acids. This chain's CDR3 is CASSQGPSGGETQYF. The full variable domain, its missing parts supplied by reference TRBV7-7 and TRBJ2-5, is GAGVSQSPRYKVTKRGQDVTLRCDPISSHATLYWYQQALGQGPEFLTYFNYEAQPDKSGLPSDRFSAERPEGSISTLTIQRTEQRDSAMYRCASSQGPSGGETQYFGPGTRLLVL.

The V gene is TRBV5-1, the J gene TRBJ2-7. The CDR3 sequence is 16 residues long. Germline V CDR1 and CDR2: SGHRS, YFSETQ. CDR3 in amino acids: CASSLVAEVTSYEQYF.

This chain connects TRBV7-3 to TRBJ2-4; TCRdb outputs TRBD2, but without DNA this stays unchecked. Germline V gene data show CDR1 as SGHTA and CDR2 as FQGTGA. The CDR3 covers 15 residues. The CDR3: CASSRTSDPKNIQYF.